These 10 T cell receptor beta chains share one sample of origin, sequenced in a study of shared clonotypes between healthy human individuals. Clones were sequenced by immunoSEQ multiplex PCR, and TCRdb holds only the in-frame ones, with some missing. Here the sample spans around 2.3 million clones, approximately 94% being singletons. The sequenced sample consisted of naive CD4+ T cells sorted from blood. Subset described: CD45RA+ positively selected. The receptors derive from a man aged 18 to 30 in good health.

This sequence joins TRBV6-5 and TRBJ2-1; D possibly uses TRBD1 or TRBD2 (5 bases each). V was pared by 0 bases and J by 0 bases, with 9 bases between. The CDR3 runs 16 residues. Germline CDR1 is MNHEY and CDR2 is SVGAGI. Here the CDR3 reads CASSYSWGSSYNEQFF. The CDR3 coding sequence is TGTGCCAGCAGTTACTCGTGGGGGAGCTCCTACAATGAGCAGTTCTTC.

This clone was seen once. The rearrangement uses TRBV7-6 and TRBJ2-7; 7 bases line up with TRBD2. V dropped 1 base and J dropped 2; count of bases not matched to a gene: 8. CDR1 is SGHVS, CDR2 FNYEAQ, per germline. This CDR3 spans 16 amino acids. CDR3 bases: TGTGCCAGCAGCTTAGAGTTCGCGGGGGAAGCCTACGAGCAGTACTTC. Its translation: CASSLEFAGEAYEQYF.

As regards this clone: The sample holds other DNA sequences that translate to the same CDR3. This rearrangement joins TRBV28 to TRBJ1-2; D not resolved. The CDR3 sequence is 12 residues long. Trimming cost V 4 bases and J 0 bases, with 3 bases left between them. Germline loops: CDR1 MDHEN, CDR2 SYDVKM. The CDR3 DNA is TGTGCCAGCAGTTCTTCTAACTATGGCTACACCTTC. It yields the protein CASSSSNYGYTF.

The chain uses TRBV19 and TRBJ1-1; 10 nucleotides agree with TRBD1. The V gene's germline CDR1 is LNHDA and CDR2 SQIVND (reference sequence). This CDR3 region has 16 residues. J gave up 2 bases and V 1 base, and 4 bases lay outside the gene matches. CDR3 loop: CASSIGDRGGNTEAFF. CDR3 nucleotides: TGTGCCAGTAGTATAGGGGACAGGGGAGGTAACACTGAAGCTTTCTTT.

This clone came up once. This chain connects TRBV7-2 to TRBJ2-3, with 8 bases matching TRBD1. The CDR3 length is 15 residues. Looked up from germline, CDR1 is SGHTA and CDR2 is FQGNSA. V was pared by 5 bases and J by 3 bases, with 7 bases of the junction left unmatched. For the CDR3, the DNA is TGTGCCAGCAGCATGACAGGGGCTCGGACAGATACGCAGTATTTT. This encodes CASSMTGARTDTQYF.

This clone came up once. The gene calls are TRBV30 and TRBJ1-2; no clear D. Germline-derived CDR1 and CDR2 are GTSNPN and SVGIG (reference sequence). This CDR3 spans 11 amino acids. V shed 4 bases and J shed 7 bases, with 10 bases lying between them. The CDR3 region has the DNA TGTGCCTGGAATCGAGGTATTGGCTACACCTTC. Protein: CAWNRGIGYTF.

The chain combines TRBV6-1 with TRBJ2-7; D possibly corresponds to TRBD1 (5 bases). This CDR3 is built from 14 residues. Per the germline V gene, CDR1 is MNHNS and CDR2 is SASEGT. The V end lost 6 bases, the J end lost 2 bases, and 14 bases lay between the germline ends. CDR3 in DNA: TGTGCCAGCAGGTACATTCCAGGGACCTACGAGCAGTACTTC. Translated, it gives CASRYIPGTYEQYF.

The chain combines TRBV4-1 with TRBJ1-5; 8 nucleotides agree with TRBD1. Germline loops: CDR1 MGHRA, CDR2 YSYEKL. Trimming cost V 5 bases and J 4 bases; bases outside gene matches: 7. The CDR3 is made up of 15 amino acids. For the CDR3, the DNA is TGCGCCAGCAGCAGACAGGGGATGGCAAATCAGCCCCAGCATTTT. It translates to CASSRQGMANQPQHF.

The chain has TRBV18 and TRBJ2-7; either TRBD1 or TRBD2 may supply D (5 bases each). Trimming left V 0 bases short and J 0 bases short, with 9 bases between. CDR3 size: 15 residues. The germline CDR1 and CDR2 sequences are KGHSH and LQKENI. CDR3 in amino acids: CASSPPGDGSYEQYF. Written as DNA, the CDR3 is TGTGCCAGCTCACCACCGGGGGACGGCTCCTACGAGCAGTACTTC.

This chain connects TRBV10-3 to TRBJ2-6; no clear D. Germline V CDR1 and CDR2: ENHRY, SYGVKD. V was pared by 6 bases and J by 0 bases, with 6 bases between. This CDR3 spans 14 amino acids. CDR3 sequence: CAISENSGANVLTF. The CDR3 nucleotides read TGTGCCATCAGCGAAAACTCTGGGGCCAACGTCCTGACTTTC.